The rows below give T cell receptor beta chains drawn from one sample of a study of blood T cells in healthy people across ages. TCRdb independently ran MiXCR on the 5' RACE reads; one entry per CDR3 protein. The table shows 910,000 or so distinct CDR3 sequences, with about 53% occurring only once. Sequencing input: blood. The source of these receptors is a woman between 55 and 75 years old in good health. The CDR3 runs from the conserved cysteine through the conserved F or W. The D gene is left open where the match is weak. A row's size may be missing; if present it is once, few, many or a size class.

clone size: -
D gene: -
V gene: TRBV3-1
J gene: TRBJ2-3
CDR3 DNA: TGTGCCAGCAGCCAAGATCCCCAGAACGAAAGGGCGCAGTATTTT
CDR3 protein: CASSQDPQNERAQYF

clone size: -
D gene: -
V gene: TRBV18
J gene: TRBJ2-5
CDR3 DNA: TGTGCCAGCTCCCCGACGGGACAAAAAGAGACCCAGTACTTC
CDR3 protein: CASSPTGQKETQYF

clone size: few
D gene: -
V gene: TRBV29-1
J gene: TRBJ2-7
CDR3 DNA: TGCAGCGTTGCTAACGGGTGGGAGCAGTACTTC
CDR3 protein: CSVANGWEQYF

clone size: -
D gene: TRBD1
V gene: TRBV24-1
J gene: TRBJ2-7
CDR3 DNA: TGTGCCACCAGTGAGAGGACAGGGGCCCCCTACGAGCAGTACTTC
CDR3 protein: CATSERTGAPYEQYF

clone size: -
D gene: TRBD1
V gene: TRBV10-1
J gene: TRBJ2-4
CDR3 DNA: TGCGCCAGCAGTGAAGGGACAGGCCCCAATGAGCAGTACTTC
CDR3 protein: CASSEGTGPNEQYF

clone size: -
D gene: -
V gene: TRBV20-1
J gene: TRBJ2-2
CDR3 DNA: TGCAGTGCTCTATCTAGCGCTGCCGGGGAGCTGTTTTTT
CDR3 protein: CSALSSAAGELFF

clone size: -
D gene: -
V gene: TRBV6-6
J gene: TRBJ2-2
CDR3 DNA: TGTGCCAGCAGTTACCGGGCCGGGGAGCTGTTTTTT
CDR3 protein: CASSYRAGELFF

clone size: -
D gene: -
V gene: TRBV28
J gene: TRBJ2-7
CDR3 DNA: TGTGCCAGCAGGGGGTTCGCCTACGAGCAGTACTTC
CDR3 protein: CASRGFAYEQYF

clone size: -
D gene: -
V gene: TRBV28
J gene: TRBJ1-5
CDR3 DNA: TGTGCCAGCAAAACGGGCAGACGTGCCTATAGCAATCAGCCCCAGCATTTT
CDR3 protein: CASKTGRRAYSNQPQHF

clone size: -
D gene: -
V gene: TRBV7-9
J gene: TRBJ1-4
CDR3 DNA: TGTGCCAGCAGCCGAAGGGCAGGGCGGTCTAATGAAAAACTGTTTTTT
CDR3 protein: CASSRRAGRSNEKLFF

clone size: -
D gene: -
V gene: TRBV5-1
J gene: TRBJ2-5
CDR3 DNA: TGCGCCAGCAGCTTTGGCGGGGCAGGGGAGGAGACCCAGTACTTC
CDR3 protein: CASSFGGAGEETQYF

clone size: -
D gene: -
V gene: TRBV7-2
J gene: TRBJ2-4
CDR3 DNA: TGTGCCAGCAGCTTAGAGCTCATTCAGTACTTC
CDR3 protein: CASSLELIQYF

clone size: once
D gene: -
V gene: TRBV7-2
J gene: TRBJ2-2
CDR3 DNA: TGTGCCAGCAGCTTAGGCGGGGGCGCGAACACCGGGGAGCTGTTTTTT
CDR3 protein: CASSLGGGANTGELFF

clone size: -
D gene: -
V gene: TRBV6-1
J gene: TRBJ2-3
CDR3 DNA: TGTGCCAGCAGTGACGGCGGAGGGGGTCCAGATACGCAGTATTTT
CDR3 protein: CASSDGGGGPDTQYF

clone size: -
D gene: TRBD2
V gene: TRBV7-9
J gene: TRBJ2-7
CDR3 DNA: TGTGCCAGCAGCCTTACTGGACTAGCCAGCTCCTACAATGAGCAGTACTTC
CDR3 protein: CASSLTGLASSYNEQYF

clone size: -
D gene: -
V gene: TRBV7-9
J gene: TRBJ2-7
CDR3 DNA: TGTGCCAGCAGCTTAGCCGACAGGTATCCTTACGAGCAGTACTTC
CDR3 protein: CASSLADRYPYEQYF

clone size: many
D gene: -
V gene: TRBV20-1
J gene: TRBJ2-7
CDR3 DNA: TGCAGTTCCTTTATCGTCGGGCACGAGCAGTACTTC
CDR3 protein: CSSFIVGHEQYF

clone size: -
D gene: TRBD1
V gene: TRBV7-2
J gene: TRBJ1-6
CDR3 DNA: TGTGCCAGCAGCCTAGCCGCAGACAGGGATACTTCACCCCTCCACTTT
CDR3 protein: CASSLAADRDTSPLHF

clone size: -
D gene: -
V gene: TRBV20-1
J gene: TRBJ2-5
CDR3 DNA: TGCAGTGCAGGGTGGGCGGGACTCGTGACCCAGTACTTC
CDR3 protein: CSAGWAGLVTQYF

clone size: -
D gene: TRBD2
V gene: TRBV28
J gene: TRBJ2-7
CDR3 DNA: TGTGCCAGCAGTTTACGTAGCGGGAGGACGACCCACGAGCAGTACTTC
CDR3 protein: CASSLRSGRTTHEQYF

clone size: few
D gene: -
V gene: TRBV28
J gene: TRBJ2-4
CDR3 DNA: TGTGCCACCGGAAGTGATAGCGGACCTTGGTCCGCCAAAAACATTCAGTACTTC
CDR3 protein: CATGSDSGPWSAKNIQYF

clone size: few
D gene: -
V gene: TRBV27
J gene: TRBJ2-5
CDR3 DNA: TGTGCCAGCAGTTTAAATTCGAGGAACCAAGAGACCCAGTACTTC
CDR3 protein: CASSLNSRNQETQYF

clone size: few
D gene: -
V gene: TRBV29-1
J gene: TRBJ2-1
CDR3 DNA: TGCAGCACACCTGGACTCCCGTCCAGAGGGCAGTTCTTC
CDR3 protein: CSTPGLPSRGQFF

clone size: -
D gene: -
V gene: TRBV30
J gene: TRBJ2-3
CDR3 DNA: TGTGCCTGGAGCGCCCAAGCCCGACGGACAGATACGCAGTATTTT
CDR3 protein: CAWSAQARRTDTQYF

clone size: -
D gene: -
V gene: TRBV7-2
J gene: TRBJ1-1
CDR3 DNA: TGTGCCAGCAGCCTACTTGGTAGGGGGTCAGCAACTGAAGCTTTCTTT
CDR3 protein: CASSLLGRGSATEAFF

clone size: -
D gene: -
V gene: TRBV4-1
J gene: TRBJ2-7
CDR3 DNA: TGCGCCAGCAGCCAAGCGCACGGGACCTTCTACGAGCAGTACTTC
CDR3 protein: CASSQAHGTFYEQYF

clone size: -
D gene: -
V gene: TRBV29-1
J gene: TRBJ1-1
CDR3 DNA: TGCAGCGTGGAAACGACAGACAGGAACACTGAAGCTTTCTTT
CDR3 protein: CSVETTDRNTEAFF

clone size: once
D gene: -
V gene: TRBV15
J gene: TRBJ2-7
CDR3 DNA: TGTGCCACCAGCAGAGCCGGACAGACCTGGGACGAGCAGTACTTC
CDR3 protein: CATSRAGQTWDEQYF

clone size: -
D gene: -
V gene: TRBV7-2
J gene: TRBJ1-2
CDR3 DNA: TGTGCCTGCAGCTTAGCTCCCGACAGTTACTATGGCTACACCTTC
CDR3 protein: CACSLAPDSYYGYTF

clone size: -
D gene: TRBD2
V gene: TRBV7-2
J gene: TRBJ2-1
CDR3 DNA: TGTGCCAGCAGCCCCTCGGGGTGGGGACTATACAATGAGCAGTTCTTC
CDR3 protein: CASSPSGWGLYNEQFF

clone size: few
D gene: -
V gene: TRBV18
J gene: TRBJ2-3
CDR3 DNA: TGTGCCAGCTCACCACCGGGACTTAGCACAGATACGCAGTATTTT
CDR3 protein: CASSPPGLSTDTQYF

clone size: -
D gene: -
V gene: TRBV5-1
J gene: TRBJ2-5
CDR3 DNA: TGCGCCAGCAGCGAGCGGGACATAGGAGAGACCCAGTACTTC
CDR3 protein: CASSERDIGETQYF

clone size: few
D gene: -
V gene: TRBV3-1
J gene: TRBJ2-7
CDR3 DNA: TGTGCCAGCAGCCCTACTCCGATGGGCGCGTCCTACGAGCAGTACTTC
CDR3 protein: CASSPTPMGASYEQYF

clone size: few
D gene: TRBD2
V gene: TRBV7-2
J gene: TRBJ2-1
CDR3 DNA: TGTGCCAGCAGCTTAGCGCATACTAGCGGGATGGTTAATGAGCAGTTCTTC
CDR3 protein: CASSLAHTSGMVNEQFF

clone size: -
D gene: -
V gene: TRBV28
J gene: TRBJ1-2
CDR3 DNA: TGTGCCAGCAGTACCGACAGGGGCTACACCTTC
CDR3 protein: CASSTDRGYTF

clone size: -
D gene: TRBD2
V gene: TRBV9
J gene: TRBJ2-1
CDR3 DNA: TGTGCCAGCAGCGTAGGGGGAGCGGGAGAGCTTCCTCGGAATGAGCAGTTCTTC
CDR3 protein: CASSVGGAGELPRNEQFF

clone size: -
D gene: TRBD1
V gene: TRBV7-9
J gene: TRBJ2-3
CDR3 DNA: TGTGCCAGCAGCCCCGGGGACAGGATCACAGATACGCAGTATTTT
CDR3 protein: CASSPGDRITDTQYF

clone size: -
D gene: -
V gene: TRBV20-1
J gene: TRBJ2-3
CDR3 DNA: TGCAGTGCTAGAGATATGAGAGGACTGAAAGAGGCAACAGATACGCAGTATTTT
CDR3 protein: CSARDMRGLKEATDTQYF

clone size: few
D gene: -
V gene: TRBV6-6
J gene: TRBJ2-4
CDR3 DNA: TGTGCCAGCAGGACTAATCAGGGGTCGGGGGAGCAGTACTTC
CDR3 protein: CASRTNQGSGEQYF

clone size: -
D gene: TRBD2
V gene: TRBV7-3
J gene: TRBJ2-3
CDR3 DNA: TGTGCCAGCAGCTGGGAGCGGGACGGCACAGATACGCAGTATTTT
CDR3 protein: CASSWERDGTDTQYF

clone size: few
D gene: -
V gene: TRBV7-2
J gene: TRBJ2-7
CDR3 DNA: TGTGCCAGCAGCTTAGGGCCTCGCGAGCAGTACTTC
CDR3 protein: CASSLGPREQYF